The sequence of this T cell receptor beta chain was determined in a study of T cell changes during pregnancy in multiple sclerosis. The V segment lost 0 bases and the J segment 6 bases; nucleotides outside the gene matches: 10. The CDR3 has 15 residues. CDR1 is GTSNPN and CDR2 is SVGIG in the germline V gene (reference sequence). Sequenced by immunoSEQ multiplex PCR; TCRdb stores in-frame clones only, minus some. The profile covers tens of thousands of clones, with just over 90% appearing a single time and 1% to 1.5% taken by the ten largest. The sequence came from a female donor with multiple sclerosis, enrolled in a pregnancy study. V gene TRBV30 combines with J gene TRBJ1-2; 7 nucleotides line up with TRBD1. The sequences come from peripheral blood, collected before pregnancy. This CDR3 is CAWSVRVRGAHGYTF. CDR3 DNA: TGTGCCTGGAGTGTACGGGTCAGGGGGGCACATGGCTACACCTTC. Full variable domain (outside the CDR3, taken from reference TRBV30 and TRBJ1-2): SQTIHQWPATLVQPVGSPLSLECTVEGTSNPNLYWYRQAAGRGLQLLFYSVGIGQISSEVPQNLSASRPQDRQFILSSKKLLLSDSGFYLCAWSVRVRGAHGYTFGSGTRLTVV.